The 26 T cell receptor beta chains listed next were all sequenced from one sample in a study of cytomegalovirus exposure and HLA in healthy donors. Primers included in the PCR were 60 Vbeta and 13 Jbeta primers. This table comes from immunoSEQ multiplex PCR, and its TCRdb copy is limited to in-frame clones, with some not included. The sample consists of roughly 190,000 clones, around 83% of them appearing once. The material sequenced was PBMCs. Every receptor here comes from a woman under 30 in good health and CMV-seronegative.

The CDR3 coding sequence is TGTGCCAGCAGTTTTGGAGGCCTTGGCTACACCTTC. It translates to CASSFGGLGYTF. The chain links TRBV28 to TRBJ1-2; D is unresolved. The V gene's germline CDR1 is MDHEN and CDR2 SYDVKM. V was trimmed by 3 bases and J by 7 bases, leaving 9 bases between them. The CDR3 consists of 12 residues.

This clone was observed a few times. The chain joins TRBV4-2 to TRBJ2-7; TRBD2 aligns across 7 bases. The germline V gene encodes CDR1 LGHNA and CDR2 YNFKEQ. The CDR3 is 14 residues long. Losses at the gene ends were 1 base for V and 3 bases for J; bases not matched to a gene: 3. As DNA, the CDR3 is TGTGCCAGCAGCCAAGTTTCTAGCGGCTACGAGCAGTACTTC. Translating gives CASSQVSSGYEQYF.

CDR3 amino acids: CALEGATAVETQYF. In DNA form, the CDR3 reads TGTGCCTTGGAGGGCGCCACAGCCGTAGAGACCCAGTACTTC. The V call is TRBV30, the J call TRBJ2-5; tentatively, D is TRBD2 (6 bases). This CDR3 is 14 amino acids long. The V end was cut by 7 bases, the J end by 4 bases, with 19 bases between. Germline V lookup: CDR1 GTSNPN, CDR2 SVGIG (reference sequence).

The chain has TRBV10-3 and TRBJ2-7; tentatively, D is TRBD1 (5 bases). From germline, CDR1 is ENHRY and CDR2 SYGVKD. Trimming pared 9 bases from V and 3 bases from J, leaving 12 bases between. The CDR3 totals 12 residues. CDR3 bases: TGTGCCATAAGTCTCCAGGGCTACGAGCAGTACTTC. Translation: CAISLQGYEQYF.

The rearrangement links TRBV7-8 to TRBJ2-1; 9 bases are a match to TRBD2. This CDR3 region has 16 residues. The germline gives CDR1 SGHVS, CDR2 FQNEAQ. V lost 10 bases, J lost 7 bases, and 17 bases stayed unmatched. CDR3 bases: TGTGCCACCAAGTCGAAGCTAGCGGGATTGGGGAATGAGCAGTTCTTC. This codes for CATKSKLAGLGNEQFF.

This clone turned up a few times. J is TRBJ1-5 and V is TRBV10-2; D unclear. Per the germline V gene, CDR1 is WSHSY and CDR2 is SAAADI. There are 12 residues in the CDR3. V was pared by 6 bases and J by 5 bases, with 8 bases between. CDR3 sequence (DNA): TGCGCCAGCAGACACAATGATCAGCCCCAGCATTTT. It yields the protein CASRHNDQPQHF.

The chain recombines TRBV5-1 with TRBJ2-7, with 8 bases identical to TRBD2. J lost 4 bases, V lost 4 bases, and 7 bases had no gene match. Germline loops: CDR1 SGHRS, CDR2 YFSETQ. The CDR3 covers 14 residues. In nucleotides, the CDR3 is TGCGCCAGCAGCACCGGGACTAGTCCATACGAGCAGTACTTC. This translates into CASSTGTSPYEQYF.

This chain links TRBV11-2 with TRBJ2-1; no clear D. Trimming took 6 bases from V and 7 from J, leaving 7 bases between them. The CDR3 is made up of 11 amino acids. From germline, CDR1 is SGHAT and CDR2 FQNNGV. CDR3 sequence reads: CASRQRNEQFF. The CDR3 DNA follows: TGTGCCAGCAGGCAGAGGAATGAGCAGTTCTTC.

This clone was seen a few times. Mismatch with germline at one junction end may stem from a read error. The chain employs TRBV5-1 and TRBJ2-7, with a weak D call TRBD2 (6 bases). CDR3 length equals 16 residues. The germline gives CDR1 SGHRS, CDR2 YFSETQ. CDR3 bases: TGCGCCACCAGCAGAGGGTCCGGCGGAGGGATTTACGAGCAGTACTTC. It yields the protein CATSRGSGGGIYEQYF.

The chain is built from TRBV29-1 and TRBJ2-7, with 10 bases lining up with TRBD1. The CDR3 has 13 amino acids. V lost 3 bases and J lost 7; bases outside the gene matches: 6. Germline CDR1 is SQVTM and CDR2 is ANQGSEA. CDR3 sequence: CSVDATGGGEQYF. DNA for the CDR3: TGCAGCGTTGACGCGACAGGGGGCGGGGAGCAGTACTTC.

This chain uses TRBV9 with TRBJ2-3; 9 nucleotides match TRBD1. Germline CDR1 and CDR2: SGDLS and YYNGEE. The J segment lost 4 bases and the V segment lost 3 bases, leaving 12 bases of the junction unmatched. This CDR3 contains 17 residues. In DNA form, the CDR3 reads TGTGCCAGCAGCGCTGACCCGACAGGGGGTGGACCAGATACGCAGTATTTT. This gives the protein CASSADPTGGGPDTQYF.

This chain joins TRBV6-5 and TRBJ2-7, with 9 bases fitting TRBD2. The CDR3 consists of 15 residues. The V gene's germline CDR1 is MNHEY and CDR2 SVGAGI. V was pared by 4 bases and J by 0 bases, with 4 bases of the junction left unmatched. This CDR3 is CASSFQTSGSYEQYF. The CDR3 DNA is TGTGCCAGCAGTTTTCAGACTAGCGGCTCCTACGAGCAGTACTTC.

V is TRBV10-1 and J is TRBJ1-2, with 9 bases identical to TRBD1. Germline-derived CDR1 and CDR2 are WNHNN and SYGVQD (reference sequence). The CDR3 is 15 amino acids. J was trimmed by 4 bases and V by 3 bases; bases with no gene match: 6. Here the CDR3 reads CASSDPGTGTYGYTF. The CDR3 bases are TGCGCCAGCAGTGACCCGGGGACAGGGACCTATGGCTACACCTTC.

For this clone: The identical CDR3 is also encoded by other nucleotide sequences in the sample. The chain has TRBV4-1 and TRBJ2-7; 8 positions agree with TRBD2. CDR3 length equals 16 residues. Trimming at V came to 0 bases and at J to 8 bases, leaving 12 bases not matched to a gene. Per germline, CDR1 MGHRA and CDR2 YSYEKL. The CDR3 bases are TGCGCCAGCAGCCAAGAACCAAGCGGGAGAAAGGAGAAGCAGTACTTC. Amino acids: CASSQEPSGRKEKQYF.

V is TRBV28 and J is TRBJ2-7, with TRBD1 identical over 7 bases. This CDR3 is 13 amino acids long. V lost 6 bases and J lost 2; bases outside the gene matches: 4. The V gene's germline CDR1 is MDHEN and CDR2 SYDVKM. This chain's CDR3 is CASSVTGPYEQYF. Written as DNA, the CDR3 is TGTGCCAGCAGCGTGACAGGGCCCTACGAGCAGTACTTC.

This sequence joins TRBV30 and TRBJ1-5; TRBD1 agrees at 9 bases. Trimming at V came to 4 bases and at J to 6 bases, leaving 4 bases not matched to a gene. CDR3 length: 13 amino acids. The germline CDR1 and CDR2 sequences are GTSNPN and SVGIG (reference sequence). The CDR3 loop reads CAWTQGAAQPQHF. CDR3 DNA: TGTGCCTGGACACAGGGGGCAGCTCAGCCCCAGCATTTT.

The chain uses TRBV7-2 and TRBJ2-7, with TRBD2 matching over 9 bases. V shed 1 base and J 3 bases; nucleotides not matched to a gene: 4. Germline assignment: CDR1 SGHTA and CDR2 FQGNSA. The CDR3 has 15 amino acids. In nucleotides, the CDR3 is TGTGCCAGCAGCTTAGTCCCTAGCGGGGACTACGAGCAGTACTTC. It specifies CASSLVPSGDYEQYF.

The CDR3 protein is CASSTIKGDYGYTF. CDR3 nucleotides: TGTGCCAGCTCAACGATAAAAGGAGACTATGGCTACACCTTC. The chain has TRBV18 and TRBJ1-2, with no clear D. The CDR3 covers 14 residues. CDR1 and CDR2 (germline): KGHSH, LQKENI. The V gene lost 5 bases and the J gene lost 3 bases, with 13 bases spanning the gap.

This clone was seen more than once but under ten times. The CDR3 sequence is CASSPRINTEAFF. DNA of the CDR3: TGTGCCAGCAGCCCTAGAATTAACACTGAAGCTTTCTTT. The rearrangement joins TRBV7-6 to TRBJ1-1, with D unclear. Germline V CDR1 and CDR2: SGHVS, FNYEAQ. V was trimmed by 5 bases and J by 2 bases, leaving 9 bases between them. This CDR3 contains 13 residues.

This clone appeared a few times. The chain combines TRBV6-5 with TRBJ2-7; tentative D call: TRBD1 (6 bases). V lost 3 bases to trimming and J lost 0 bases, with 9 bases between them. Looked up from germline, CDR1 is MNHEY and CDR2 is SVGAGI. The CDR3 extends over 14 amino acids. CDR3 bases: TGTGCCAGCAGTTATGGGGACACCTCCTACGAGCAGTACTTC. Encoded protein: CASSYGDTSYEQYF.

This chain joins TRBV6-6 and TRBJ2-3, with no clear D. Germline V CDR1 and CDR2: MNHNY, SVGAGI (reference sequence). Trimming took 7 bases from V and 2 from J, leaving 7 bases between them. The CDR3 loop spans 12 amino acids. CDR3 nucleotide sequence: TGTGCCAGCACCGGGTCCACAGATACGCAGTATTTT. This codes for CASTGSTDTQYF.

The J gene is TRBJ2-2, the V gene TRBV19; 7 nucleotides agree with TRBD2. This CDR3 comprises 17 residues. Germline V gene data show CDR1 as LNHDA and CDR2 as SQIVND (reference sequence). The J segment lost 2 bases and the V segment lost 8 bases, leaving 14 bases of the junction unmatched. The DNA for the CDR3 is TGTGCCAGTTGTAGCAGAACTCTAGCGGATAACACCGGGGAGCTGTTTTTT. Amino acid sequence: CASCSRTLADNTGELFF.

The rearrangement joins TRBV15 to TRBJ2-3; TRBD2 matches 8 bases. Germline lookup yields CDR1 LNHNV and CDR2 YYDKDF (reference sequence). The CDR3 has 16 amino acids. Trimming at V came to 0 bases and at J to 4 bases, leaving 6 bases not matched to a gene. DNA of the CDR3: TGTGCCACCAGCAGAGATGTGGCGGGAGGAGCAGATACGCAGTATTTT. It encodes CATSRDVAGGADTQYF. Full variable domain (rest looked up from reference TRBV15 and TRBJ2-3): DAMVIQNPRYQVTQFGKPVTLSCSQTLNHNVMYWYQQKSSQAPKLLFHYYDKDFNNEADTPDNFQSRRPNTSFCFLDIRSPGLGDTAMYLCATSRDVAGGADTQYFGPGTRLTVL.

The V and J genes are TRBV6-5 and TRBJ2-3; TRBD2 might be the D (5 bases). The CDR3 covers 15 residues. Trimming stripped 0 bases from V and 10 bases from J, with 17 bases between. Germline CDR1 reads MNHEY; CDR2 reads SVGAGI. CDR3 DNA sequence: TGTGCCAGCAGTTACTCAGACGGACTCCTGGAGGCGCAGTATTTT. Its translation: CASSYSDGLLEAQYF.

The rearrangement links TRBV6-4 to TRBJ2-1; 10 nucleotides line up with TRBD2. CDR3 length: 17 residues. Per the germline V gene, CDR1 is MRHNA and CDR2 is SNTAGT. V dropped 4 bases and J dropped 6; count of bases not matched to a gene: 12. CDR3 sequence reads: CASSAGGRLAGRNEQFF. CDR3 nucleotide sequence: TGTGCCAGCAGTGCTGGAGGTCGACTAGCGGGTCGCAATGAGCAGTTCTTC.

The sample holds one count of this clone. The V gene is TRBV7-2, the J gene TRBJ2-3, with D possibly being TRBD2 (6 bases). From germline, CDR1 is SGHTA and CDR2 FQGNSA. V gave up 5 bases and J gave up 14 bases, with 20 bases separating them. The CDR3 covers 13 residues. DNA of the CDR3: TGTGCCAGCAGCGCTACCGACGGGAGCCGGCGGTATTTT. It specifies CASSATDGSRRYF.